One T cell receptor (beta chain) is described in this entry. TCRdb keeps only in-frame clones here, not all; method: immunoSEQ multiplex PCR. This table has roughly 110,000 clones, 85% to 95% appearing once. This sample is drawn from a study of T cell changes during pregnancy in multiple sclerosis. Sequences were derived from peripheral blood, sampled after pregnancy. The TCR originated in a female donor with multiple sclerosis, enrolled in a pregnancy study.

DNA for the CDR3: TGTGCCAGCAAGGGGGGGTACCTTCCTGAAGCTTTCTTT. Translated: CASKGGYLPEAFF. V is TRBV6-6 and J is TRBJ1-1; possibly TRBD1 for D (6 bases). This CDR3 region has 13 residues. Germline assignment: CDR1 MNHNY and CDR2 SVGAGI (reference sequence). Trimming took 7 bases from V and 6 from J, leaving 15 bases between them.